A selection of T cell receptor beta chains follows, all from one sample in a study of T cells in Graves' hyperthyroidism and ophthalmopathy. TCRdb reanalysed the multiplex PCR reads using MiXCR and keeps one entry per CDR3 protein. The sample carries under 400,000 distinct CDR3 sequences, about 13% recorded once. Specimen: blood. The source of these receptors is a woman in her late teens or twenties with Graves' hyperthyroidism. Both conserved end residues are part of each CDR3. The D gene is left open where the match is weak. Clone sizes are given selectively: once, few, many, or a class where the clone is expanded.

abundance	j_gene	v_gene	d_gene	CDR3nt	CDR3aa
NA	TRBJ2-1	TRBV19	TRBD2	TGTGCCAGTAGTAAGCGGGGGGATATCAATGAGCAGTTCTTC	CASSKRGDINEQFF
many	TRBJ2-7	TRBV27	NA	TGTGCCAGCAGTTCGGGACACCGCTACGAGCAGTACTTC	CASSSGHRYEQYF
NA	TRBJ1-2	TRBV4-3	NA	TGCGCCAGCAGCCCCCAGCCCGCCGACAGTTATGGCTACACCTTC	CASSPQPADSYGYTF
many	TRBJ1-1	TRBV9	TRBD1	TGTGCCAGCAGCGCGGGGACTCGTCAGGGGGGGACTGAAGCTTTCTTT	CASSAGTRQGGTEAFF
many	TRBJ2-2	TRBV28	TRBD2	TGTGCCAGCAGTTTGGGACTAGCGGGGGGGCACGGGGAGCTGTTTTTT	CASSLGLAGGHGELFF
NA	TRBJ2-7	TRBV25-1	TRBD2	TGTGCCAGCAGTGAACGGGCTAGCGGGGACTACGAGCAGTACTTC	CASSERASGDYEQYF
many	TRBJ2-1	TRBV2	TRBD2	TGTGCCAGCAGTGAAGAGGGCGGGAGGAGCTCCTACAATGAGCAGTTCTTC	CASSEEGGRSSYNEQFF
many	TRBJ2-5	TRBV11-2	NA	TGTGCCAGCAGCCTCGAGCCTCGGACCGCAGAGACCCAGTACTTC	CASSLEPRTAETQYF
few	TRBJ2-5	TRBV29-1	NA	TGCAGCGTTGAGGGAAGGCTAGCCCCCCGAGAGACCCAGTACTTC	CSVEGRLAPRETQYF
NA	TRBJ2-7	TRBV18	NA	TGTGCCAGCTCACCGATACCCCGCTACGAGCAGTACTTC	CASSPIPRYEQYF
few	TRBJ1-3	TRBV7-9	NA	TGTGCCAGCAGCCTACCCAGGGCGGACTCTGGAAACACCATATATTTT	CASSLPRADSGNTIYF
many	TRBJ1-5	TRBV12-3/TRBV12-4	NA	TGTGCCAGCAGTTTAGGGAGCGCTGGTCAGCCCCAGCATTTT	CASSLGSAGQPQHF
NA	TRBJ2-3	TRBV7-9	NA	TGTGCCAGCAGGCTAAAGGGGGGGGCGACAGATACGCAGTATTTT	CASRLKGGATDTQYF
many	TRBJ2-5	TRBV2	NA	TGTGCCAGCAGTGAGTTTGGTTTCCAAGAGACCCAGTACTTC	CASSEFGFQETQYF
NA	TRBJ1-1	TRBV9	NA	TGTGCCAGCAGCGTAGGCTCTGAAGCTTTCTTT	CASSVGSEAFF
many	TRBJ1-5	TRBV6-1	NA	TGTGCCAGCAGTTGGGAGGGGGGTAGCAATCAGCCCCAGCATTTT	CASSWEGGSNQPQHF
NA	TRBJ2-2	TRBV5-8	NA	TGTGCCAGCAGCCATACACAGGGCACCGGGGAGCTGTTTTTT	CASSHTQGTGELFF
NA	TRBJ2-6	TRBV9	NA	TGTGCCAGCAGCGCGGCCCGTACCAACTCTGGGGCCAACGTCCTGACTTTC	CASSAARTNSGANVLTF
few	TRBJ1-6	TRBV7-9	TRBD1	TGTGCCAGCAGCGCCGGTAGGGACAGGGGCTCACCCCTCCACTTT	CASSAGRDRGSPLHF
NA	TRBJ2-3	TRBV9	NA	TGTGCCAGCAGCGTAGCTACTAGGGGGCTTTCTAGCGCAGATACGCAGTATTTT	CASSVATRGLSSADTQYF